This entry concerns a single T cell receptor beta chain. Its specificity is unknown. The germline V gene encodes CDR1 MDHEN and CDR2 SYDVKM. The CDR3 loop spans 12 amino acids. The PCR had 60 Vbeta and 13 Jbeta primers. Sequenced by immunoSEQ multiplex PCR; TCRdb stores in-frame clones only, minus some. The sample holds roughly 82,000 clones. This specimen belongs to a study of cytomegalovirus exposure and HLA in healthy donors. Study conclusions and caveats: Sequencing had likely introduced a cluster of highly shared sequence variants as an artifact.

Sequencing input: PBMCs. This clonotype was sampled from a woman in her sixties in good health and CMV-seronegative. The rearrangement joins TRBV28 to TRBJ2-5; D is ambiguous. The DNA end is a closer match to TRBJ2-7, so the J assignment may be wrong. CDR3 sequence reads: CASSPHTYEQYF. In DNA form, the CDR3 reads TGTGCCAGCAGTCCCCATACCTACGAGCAGTACTTC.